This T cell receptor (beta chain) was retrieved from a study of blood T cell repertoires in COVID-19. Measured with immunoSEQ multiplex PCR; TCRdb has only the in-frame clones, and not every one. The table shows about 130,000 clones, with approximately 84% occurring only once. Per the germline V gene, CDR1 is LGHNA and CDR2 is YSLEER. The CDR3 extends over 15 amino acids. V lost 0 bases and J 0 bases, leaving 8 bases between the germline ends. Sequenced sample: peripheral blood. The clonotype comes from a woman older than 75 with acute or convalescent COVID-19. The V gene is TRBV4-3, the J gene TRBJ1-1, with D perhaps matching TRBD1 (5 bases). The CDR3 region is CASSQDLRVNTEAFF. The CDR3 DNA follows: TGCGCCAGCAGCCAAGACCTCAGGGTGAACACTGAAGCTTTCTTT.